The TCR beta chain under discussion was sequenced for a study of tumor-infiltrating lymphocytes in glioblastoma multiforme. This CDR3 region has 13 residues. Looked up from germline, CDR1 is SEHNR and CDR2 is FQNEAQ (reference sequence). Whole-study results and caveats: No surface-marker sorting into functional T cell subtypes was done.

On this clonotype: What it recognizes is unknown. Being one base from a much bigger clone, this may be a read error.

Three nested ARM-PCR rounds with V-beta and C-beta primers built TCRB libraries. TCRdb called the multiplex PCR reads again in MiXCR, with one record for every CDR3 protein. This sample has approximately 20,000 distinct CDR3 sequences, with about 70% found just once. The specimen was peripheral blood. The chain recombines TRBV7-9 with TRBJ1-1; no clear D gene. The receptor was derived from a male donor with glioblastoma. DNA for the CDR3: TGTGCCAGCAACTTAGATATGAACACTGAAGCTTTCTTT. It yields the protein CASNLDMNTEAFF.